The rows below give T cell receptor beta chains drawn from one sample of a study of blood T cell repertoires in COVID-19. The protocol was immunoSEQ multiplex PCR, while the TCRdb copy is restricted to in-frame clones and leaves out a portion. Of around 200,000 clones listed, around 88% were seen once; the top ten hold about 6%. Sequenced sample: PBMCs or T cells enriched from blood (not recorded which). The source of these receptors is a man aged 35 to 55 with acute COVID-19. The CDR3 runs from the conserved cysteine through the conserved F or W. The D gene is left open where the match is weak. Size is omitted from some rows. Given values are once, few, many or a class for expanded clones.

>TRBJ1-3|-|TRBV7-9|once
TGTGCCAGCAGCTTAGAAGCCTCTGGAAACACCATATATTTT
CASSLEASGNTIYF
>TRBJ2-7|TRBD2|TRBV7-3|-
TGTGCCAGCAGCAGAAACGCCGGGACTAGCAACGAGCAGTACTTC
CASSRNAGTSNEQYF
>TRBJ2-1|TRBD2|TRBV30|-
TGTGCCTGGAGTACGAGACTAGCCTTCTCCTACAATGAGCAGTTCTTC
CAWSTRLAFSYNEQFF
>TRBJ2-2|TRBD2|TRBV5-4|-
TGTGCCAGCAGTCAAATTACTAGCGGGTATATCGGGGAGCTGTTTTTT
CASSQITSGYIGELFF
>TRBJ2-1|TRBD2|TRBV9|-
TGTGCCAGCAGCGTTAGCGGGAGTCCTACCTACAATGAGCAGTTCTTC
CASSVSGSPTYNEQFF
>TRBJ2-3|TRBD2|TRBV4-2|-
TGTGCCAGCAGCCAAGGGTCGGGACTAGCGGGATTAGATACGCAGTATTTT
CASSQGSGLAGLDTQYF
>TRBJ2-7|-|TRBV5-1|-
TGCGCCAGCAGCTCCGTGCAGGGCTACGAGCAGTACTTC
CASSSVQGYEQYF
>TRBJ2-2|TRBD2|TRBV5-4|few
TGTGCCAGCAGCTCAATAGCGGGAGCGAACACCGGGGAGCTGTTTTTT
CASSSIAGANTGELFF
>TRBJ2-7|-|TRBV6-2/TRBV6-3|few
TGTGCCAGCAGCCGCGGGCCCTACGAGCAGTACTTC
CASSRGPYEQYF
>TRBJ2-2|TRBD2|TRBV9|-
TGTGCCAGCAGCGTATCCCCGGGACTAGCTGCCGGGGAGCTGTTTTTT
CASSVSPGLAAGELFF
>TRBJ1-1|-|TRBV7-2|-
TGTGCCAGCAGCTCCAACTGGATTTCCCTAGGGGGTGAAGCTTTCTTT
CASSSNWISLGGEAFF
>TRBJ1-5|-|TRBV24-1|-
TGTGCCACCAGTGATCCGACAAGGGGGTCAAATCAGCCCCAGCATTTT
CATSDPTRGSNQPQHF
>TRBJ2-5|-|TRBV18|-
TGTGCCAGCTCAGTACAGGCGTACCAAGAGACCCAGTACTTC
CASSVQAYQETQYF
>TRBJ2-7|-|TRBV28|-
TGTGCCAGCTTAACACACAGCTCCTACGAGCAGTACTTC
CASLTHSSYEQYF
>TRBJ1-2|-|TRBV27|-
TGTGCCAGCAGTTTTCGGCGGGGAGGAGTGGGGGTAGGTGGCTACACCTTC
CASSFRRGGVGVGGYTF
>TRBJ1-2|-|TRBV7-2|-
TGTGCCAGCAGCTTGGGGCAGGGGACGGTGTATGGCTACACCTTC
CASSLGQGTVYGYTF
>TRBJ2-7|TRBD1|TRBV6-5|-
TGTGCCAGCAGTACCTGGGACAGCTCCTACGAGCAGTACTTC
CASSTWDSSYEQYF
>TRBJ2-2|-|TRBV2|-
TGTGCCAGCAATCAGGGTACCGGGGAGCTGTTTTTT
CASNQGTGELFF
>TRBJ2-7|-|TRBV30|-
TGTGCCTGGAGTCCCCTGGACAGCTACGAGCAGTACTTC
CAWSPLDSYEQYF
>TRBJ1-1|-|TRBV21-1|once
TGTGCCAGCAGCACGAGACAGAAAAACAACATGAACACTGAAGCTTTCTTT
CASSTRQKNNMNTEAFF
>TRBJ2-6|TRBD1|TRBV28|few
TGTGCCAGCCACAGGGGATCTGGGGCCAACGTCCTGACTTTC
CASHRGSGANVLTF
>TRBJ1-2|-|TRBV7-6|-
TGTGCCAGCAGCTTAATAGGGGGACAAGGCTACACCTTC
CASSLIGGQGYTF
>TRBJ2-3|-|TRBV4-1|-
TGCGCCAGCAGCCACTTAGAGGATACGCAGTATTTT
CASSHLEDTQYF
>TRBJ2-1|TRBD2|TRBV5-5|-
TGTGCCAGCAGCCCGAGCATGCGGGAGTCGAGGCATGAGCAGTTCTTC
CASSPSMRESRHEQFF
>TRBJ2-7|-|TRBV6-5|-
TGTGCCAGCAGTTACTCGACATTCGAGCAGTACTTC
CASSYSTFEQYF
>TRBJ2-5|TRBD2|TRBV7-2|once
TGTGCCGGGACCAAACTAGCGGTGGGCGGTGAGACCCAGTACTTC
CAGTKLAVGGETQYF
>TRBJ1-1|TRBD1|TRBV5-1|-
TGCGCCAGCAGCTACGGGACAGGAGGCACTGAAGCTTTCTTT
CASSYGTGGTEAFF
>TRBJ1-4|TRBD1|TRBV4-1|-
TGCGCCAGCAGCCCCGACAGGGGTTTTTGGAATAATGAAAAACTGTTTTTT
CASSPDRGFWNNEKLFF
>TRBJ2-7|-|TRBV9|once
TGTGCCAGCAGCGTAGCAGGGGGGTATGGGGAGCAGTACTTC
CASSVAGGYGEQYF
>TRBJ2-7|-|TRBV6-5|-
TGTGCCAGCAGGGGGGACTTCGTCTCCTACGAGCAGTACTTC
CASRGDFVSYEQYF
>TRBJ1-1|-|TRBV5-1|few
TGCGCCAGCAGCCCCGGGGGGAACCGGTTGAACACTGAAGCTTTCTTT
CASSPGGNRLNTEAFF